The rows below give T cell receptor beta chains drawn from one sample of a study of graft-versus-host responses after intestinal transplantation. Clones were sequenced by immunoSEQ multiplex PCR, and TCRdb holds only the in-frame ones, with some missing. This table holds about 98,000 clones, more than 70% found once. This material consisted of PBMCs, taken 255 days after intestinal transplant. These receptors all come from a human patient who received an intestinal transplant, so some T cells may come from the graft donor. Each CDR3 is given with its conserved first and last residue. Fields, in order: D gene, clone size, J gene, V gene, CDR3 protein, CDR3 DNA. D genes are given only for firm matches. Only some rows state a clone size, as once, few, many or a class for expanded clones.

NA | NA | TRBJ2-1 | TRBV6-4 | CASSDFPSSVEQFF | TGTGCCAGCAGTGACTTTCCTAGCTCTGTTGAGCAGTTCTTC
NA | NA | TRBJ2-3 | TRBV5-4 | CASSLELWRGSTDTQYF | TGTGCCAGCAGCTTGGAGTTGTGGCGTGGCAGCACAGATACGCAGTATTTT
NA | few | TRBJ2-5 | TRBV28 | CASSLTGLNQETQYF | TGTGCCAGCAGTTTAACGGGTTTGAACCAAGAGACCCAGTACTTC
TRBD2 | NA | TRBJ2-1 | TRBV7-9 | CASSLRGLAGRINEQFF | TGTGCCAGCAGCTTACGAGGACTAGCGGGAAGAATCAATGAGCAGTTCTTC
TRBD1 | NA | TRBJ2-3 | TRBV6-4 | CASSEGTVGTQYF | TGTGCCAGCAGTGAAGGGACAGTCGGTACGCAGTATTTT
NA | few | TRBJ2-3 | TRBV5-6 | CASSFTPTDTQYF | TGTGCCAGCAGCTTCACCCCCACAGATACGCAGTATTTT
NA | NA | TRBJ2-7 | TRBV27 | CASSFGVDYEQYF | TGTGCCAGCAGTTTTGGCGTAGACTACGAGCAGTACTTC
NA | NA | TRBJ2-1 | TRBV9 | CASSVGGSYNEQFF | TGTGCCAGCAGCGTAGGGGGCTCCTACAATGAGCAGTTCTTC
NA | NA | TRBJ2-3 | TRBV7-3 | CASSLSPADTQYF | TGTGCCAGCAGCTTATCTCCGGCAGATACGCAGTATTTT
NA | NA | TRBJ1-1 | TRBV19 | CASRTSNTEAFF | TGTGCCAGTAGGACCTCGAACACTGAAGCTTTCTTT
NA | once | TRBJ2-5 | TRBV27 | CASSSGHAQETQYF | TGTGCCAGCAGTTCGGGACACGCTCAAGAGACCCAGTACTTC
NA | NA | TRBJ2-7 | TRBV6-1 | CASSEADPSYEQYF | TGTGCCAGCAGTGAAGCGGACCCATCCTACGAGCAGTACTTC
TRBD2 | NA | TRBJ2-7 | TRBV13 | CASSPTGAGVYEQYF | TGTGCCAGCAGCCCTACGGGAGCGGGAGTCTACGAGCAGTACTTC
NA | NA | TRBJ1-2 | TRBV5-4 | CASSLARKEGQGYTF | TGTGCCAGCAGCTTGGCCCGAAAAGAAGGGCAGGGCTACACCTTC
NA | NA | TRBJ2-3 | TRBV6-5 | CATSGGAADTQYF | TGTGCCACCTCTGGGGGGGCCGCAGATACGCAGTATTTT
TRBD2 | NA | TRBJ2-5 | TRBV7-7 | CASSLGTSVETQYF | TGTGCTAGCAGCTTAGGTACTAGCGTAGAGACCCAGTACTTC
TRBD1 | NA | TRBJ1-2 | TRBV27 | CASSGQDYGYTF | TGTGCCAGCAGCGGACAGGACTATGGCTACACCTTC
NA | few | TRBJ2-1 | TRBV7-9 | CASSSLNEQFF | TGTGCCAGCAGCTCGCTCAATGAGCAGTTCTTC
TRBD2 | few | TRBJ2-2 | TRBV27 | CASSLLGGGAIGELFF | TGTGCCAGCAGTTTATTGGGCGGGGGGGCTATCGGGGAGCTGTTTTTT
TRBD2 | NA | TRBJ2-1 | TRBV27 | CASSPSTPRRGLADYNEQFF | TGTGCCAGCAGTCCCTCGACCCCTCGGCGGGGACTAGCGGACTACAATGAGCAGTTCTTC
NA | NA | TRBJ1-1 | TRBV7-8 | CASSKEETARNTEAFF | TGTGCCAGCAGTAAAGAGGAGACAGCTCGGAACACTGAAGCTTTCTTT
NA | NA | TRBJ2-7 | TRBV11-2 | CASSLAGHHYEQYF | TGTGCCAGCAGCTTAGCGGGACACCACTACGAGCAGTACTTC
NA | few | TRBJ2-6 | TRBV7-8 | CASSPGPFGANVLTF | TGTGCCAGCAGCCCGGGCCCCTTCGGGGCCAACGTCCTGACTTTC
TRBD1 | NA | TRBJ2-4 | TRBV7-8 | CASSLGDRQFQYF | TGTGCCAGCAGCTTGGGGGACAGGCAGTTTCAGTACTTC
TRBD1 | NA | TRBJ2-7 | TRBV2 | CASTPAGQGRSYEQYF | TGTGCCAGCACCCCAGCGGGACAGGGAAGATCCTACGAGCAGTACTTC
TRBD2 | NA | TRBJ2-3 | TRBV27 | CASREASTDTQYF | TGTGCCAGCCGGGAGGCTAGCACAGATACGCAGTATTTT
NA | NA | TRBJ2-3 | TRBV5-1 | CASTPGSTDTQYF | TGCGCCAGCACGCCAGGTAGCACAGATACGCAGTATTTT
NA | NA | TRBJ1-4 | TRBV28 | CASSLWDINEKLFF | TGTGCCAGCAGTTTATGGGACATTAATGAAAAACTGTTTTTT
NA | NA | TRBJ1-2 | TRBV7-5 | CARSMVGRIYGYTF | TGTGCCAGAAGCATGGTGGGGAGGATCTATGGCTACACCTTC
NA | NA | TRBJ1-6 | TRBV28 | CASSSVTPTPPLHF | TGTGCCAGCAGTTCAGTGACCCCAACTCCCCCCCTCCACTTT
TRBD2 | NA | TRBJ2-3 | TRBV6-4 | CASKSLAGSDTQYF | TGTGCCAGCAAAAGCCTAGCGGGAAGTGATACGCAGTATTTT
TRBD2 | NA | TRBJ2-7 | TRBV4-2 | CASSQAGGGTYEQYF | TGTGCCAGCAGCCAAGCCGGCGGGGGAACCTACGAGCAGTACTTC
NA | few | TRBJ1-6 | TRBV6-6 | CASSYLASSYNSPLHF | TGTGCCAGCAGTTACTTGGCCAGCTCCTATAATTCACCCCTCCACTTT
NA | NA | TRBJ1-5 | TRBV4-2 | CASSQEARGNQPQHF | TGTGCCAGCAGCCAAGAGGCCAGGGGCAATCAGCCCCAGCATTTT
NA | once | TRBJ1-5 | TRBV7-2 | CASSLQPRDRGQPQHF | TGTGCCAGCAGCTTACAGCCAAGGGACCGGGGGCAGCCCCAGCATTTT
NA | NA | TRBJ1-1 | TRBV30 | CAWSADTEAFF | TGTGCCTGGAGTGCGGACACTGAAGCTTTCTTT
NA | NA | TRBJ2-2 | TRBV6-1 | CASSETPTGELFF | TGTGCCAGCAGCGAGACACCCACCGGGGAGCTGTTTTTT
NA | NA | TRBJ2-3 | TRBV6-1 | CASSALPGAATDTQYF | TGTGCCAGCAGTGCTCTCCCCGGGGCGGCCACAGATACGCAGTATTTT
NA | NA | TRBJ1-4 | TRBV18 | CASSLRDSEKLFF | TGTGCCAGCTCACTCAGAGATTCTGAAAAACTGTTTTTT
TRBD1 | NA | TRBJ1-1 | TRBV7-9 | CASSLGGQGWYTEAFF | TGTGCCAGCAGCCTGGGGGGACAGGGGTGGTACACTGAAGCTTTCTTT
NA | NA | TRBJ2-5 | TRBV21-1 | CASSKVRNRLAGGGTQYF | TGTGCCAGCAGCAAAGTTCGGAATCGACTAGCGGGAGGGGGGACCCAGTACTTC
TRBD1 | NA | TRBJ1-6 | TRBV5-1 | CASSLGQGGNSPLHF | TGCGCCAGCAGCCTTGGACAGGGCGGGAATTCACCCCTCCACTTT
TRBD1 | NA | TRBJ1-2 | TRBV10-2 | CASSPGTGGFNYGYTF | TGCGCCAGCAGTCCCGGGACAGGGGGTTTTAACTATGGCTACACCTTC
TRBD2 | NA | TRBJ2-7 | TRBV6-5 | CASSPGASGTYEQYF | TGTGCCAGCAGTCCCGGGGCTAGCGGGACCTACGAGCAGTACTTC